This T cell receptor beta chain was identified in a study of cytomegalovirus exposure and HLA in healthy donors. With 60 Vbeta and 13 Jbeta primers, the PCR was carried out. TCRdb's table, derived via immunoSEQ multiplex PCR, lists solely in-frame clones and lacks some. The top ten clones hold 1.2% to 1.5% of a sample with about 160,000 clones, around 69% of them seen once. Study findings and constraints: Among the CMV-associated chains, a few were confirmed in vitro as specific for CMV antigens.

As to this clone: Its matching antigen is unknown.

At collection, donors were nominally healthy, but unrecorded immune exposures were probable. Germline CDR1 SGDLS, CDR2 YYNGEE. J was trimmed by 6 bases and V by 0 bases; bases with no gene match: 3. The CDR3 extends over 16 amino acids. The chain couples TRBV9 to TRBJ2-1; 13 bases are a match to TRBD2. The origin of this receptor is a man between 60 and 70 years old in good health and CMV-seronegative. Sequenced material: PBMCs. CDR3 sequence: CASSVVGTSGTNEQFF. The CDR3 bases are TGTGCCAGCAGCGTAGTCGGGACTAGCGGGACCAATGAGCAGTTCTTC.